Listed below are T cell receptor beta chains from one sample, sequenced in a study of PD-L1 blockade in urothelial cancer. Method: immunoSEQ multiplex PCR; TCRdb's copy keeps in-frame clones and lacks some. The sample lists about 74,000 clones; almost 90% were seen once. Sequencing used PBMCs, obtained around atezolizumab (anti-PD-L1) treatment. Every receptor here comes from a man aged 70-80 years with urothelial cancer. CDR3s include the opening cysteine and the closing phenylalanine or tryptophan. A D gene is named only where the DNA matches it firmly. Size is stated for part of the rows, as once, few or many counts, or as a class when the clone is expanded.

>16|TRBJ2-3|NA|NA|TRBV5-1
CASSLVGRGGTDTQYF
TGCGCCAGCAGCTTGGTGGGCAGGGGGGGCACAGATACGCAGTATTTT
>16|TRBJ1-3|NA|TRBD1|TRBV5-1
CASSLGSGGSGNTIYF
TGCGCCAGCAGCTTGGGGTCAGGGGGCTCTGGAAACACCATATATTTT
>15|TRBJ2-5|NA|TRBD2|TRBV5-1
CASSSAGGPGETQYF
TGCGCCAGCAGCTCAGCGGGAGGGCCGGGGGAGACCCAGTACTTC
>14|TRBJ2-7|NA|TRBD2|TRBV28
CASRREGYAYEQYF
TGTGCCAGCAGAAGGGAGGGATACGCCTACGAGCAGTACTTC
>13|TRBJ2-7|once|NA|TRBV27
CASSSGNSYEQYF
TGTGCCAGCAGTTCAGGGAACTCCTACGAGCAGTACTTC
>15|TRBJ1-2|once|NA|TRBV21-1
CASSKGGQWRYGYTF
TGTGCCAGCAGCAAAGGGGGACAGTGGAGGTATGGCTACACCTTC
>14|TRBJ2-1|NA|TRBD1|TRBV29-1
CSVYRGLAYNEQFF
TGCAGCGTATACAGGGGGCTGGCCTACAATGAGCAGTTCTTC
>15|TRBJ1-2|NA|TRBD1|TRBV5-4
CASSLQGAANYGYTF
TGTGCCAGCAGCCTCCAGGGGGCTGCTAACTATGGCTACACCTTC
>16|TRBJ1-4|NA|TRBD1|TRBV5-1
CASSGGQGGLGEKLFF
TGCGCCAGCAGCGGCGGACAGGGAGGATTGGGTGAAAAACTGTTTTTT
>15|TRBJ2-7|NA|NA|TRBV5-1
CASSSLLGSRYEQYF
TGCGCCAGCAGCTCACTACTAGGATCTCGCTACGAGCAGTACTTC
>14|TRBJ2-7|NA|NA|TRBV9
CASSVAPVGQEEYF
TGTGCCAGCAGCGTAGCCCCTGTGGGGCAGGAAGAGTACTTC
>15|TRBJ1-2|few|TRBD1|TRBV2
CASKRTGGVPYGYTF
TGTGCCAGTAAACGGACAGGGGGCGTACCCTATGGCTACACCTTC
>15|TRBJ2-2|NA|TRBD2|TRBV4-1
CASSQGGGNTGELFF
TGCGCCAGCAGCCAAGGGGGGGGGAACACCGGGGAGCTGTTTTTT
>14|TRBJ2-1|NA|NA|TRBV5-1
CASSLAHSNNEQFF
TGCGCCAGCAGCTTGGCCCACAGTAACAATGAGCAGTTCTTC
>15|TRBJ2-5|NA|NA|TRBV5-1
CASSLGGQLGETQYF
TGCGCCAGCAGCTTGGGGGGCCAACTCGGAGAGACCCAGTACTTC
>16|TRBJ2-3|NA|TRBD2|TRBV7-6
CASSLAGRAAGDTQYF
TGTGCCAGCAGCTTAGCCGGGAGGGCCGCGGGAGATACGCAGTATTTT
>13|TRBJ2-7|NA|NA|TRBV18
CASSPQGRDEQYF
TGTGCCAGCTCACCCCAGGGGCGTGACGAGCAGTACTTC
>15|TRBJ1-2|NA|TRBD1|TRBV28
CASSFQSGTGPVYTF
TGTGCCAGCAGTTTTCAATCCGGGACAGGGCCCGTCTACACCTTC
>17|TRBJ1-3|NA|NA|TRBV7-9
CASSHGTGQSSGNTIYF
TGTGCCAGCAGCCACGGTACAGGCCAGAGCTCTGGAAACACCATATATTTT
>13|TRBJ1-1|NA|TRBD1|TRBV27
CASSLRTGSEAFF
TGTGCCAGCAGTTTACGGACAGGGTCTGAAGCTTTCTTT
>12|TRBJ2-7|NA|NA|TRBV5-1
CASSLLGREQYF
TGCGCCAGCAGCTTGCTGGGGCGCGAGCAGTACTTC
>15|TRBJ1-1|NA|NA|TRBV5-1
CASSPGRQTRTEAFF
TGCGCCAGCAGCCCTGGAAGACAGACTCGCACTGAAGCTTTCTTT
>14|TRBJ2-1|NA|TRBD2|TRBV7-6
CASSRAGRHNEQFF
TGTGCCAGCAGCAGGGCCGGGAGGCACAATGAGCAGTTCTTC
>18|TRBJ1-3|NA|TRBD1|TRBV5-6
CASSYLDRGAGAENTIYF
TGTGCCAGCAGCTACCTTGACAGGGGTGCCGGTGCGGAAAACACCATATATTTT
>15|TRBJ2-7|NA|TRBD1|TRBV6-1
CASSEGTGGGYEQYF
TGTGCCAGCAGTGAGGGGACAGGGGGAGGGTACGAGCAGTACTTC
>16|TRBJ2-1|NA|TRBD2|TRBV27
CASSLSRTSGSNEQFF
TGTGCCAGCAGTTTATCCAGGACTAGCGGGAGCAATGAGCAGTTCTTC
>13|TRBJ2-5|NA|TRBD1|TRBV29-1
CSGGQGEGETQYF
TGCAGCGGGGGACAGGGGGAGGGAGAGACCCAGTACTTC
>15|TRBJ2-7|NA|NA|TRBV5-1
CASSSGTASSYEQYF
TGCGCCAGCAGCTCGGGGACTGCGAGCTCCTACGAGCAGTACTTC
>15|TRBJ2-3|NA|TRBD2|TRBV28
CASSLGGSSTDTQYF
TGTGCCAGCAGTTTGGGGGGGTCTAGCACAGATACGCAGTATTTT
>13|TRBJ2-7|NA|NA|TRBV6-6
CASSYGAVYEQYF
TGTGCCAGCAGTTATGGGGCAGTTTACGAGCAGTACTTC
>13|TRBJ1-1|NA|NA|TRBV6-6
CASVSGGDTEAFF
TGTGCCAGCGTTTCCGGCGGGGACACTGAAGCTTTCTTT
>14|TRBJ2-2|NA|NA|TRBV5-1
CASSSRTRPGELFF
TGCGCCAGCAGCTCGAGGACACGCCCCGGGGAGCTGTTTTTT
>16|TRBJ2-5|NA|NA|TRBV11-2
CASSLDRYSYKETQYF
TGTGCCAGCAGCTTAGATCGGTACAGCTACAAAGAGACCCAGTACTTC
>16|TRBJ2-2|once|NA|TRBV10-2
CASSPRPPANTGELFF
TGCGCCAGCAGTCCCCGTCCCCCCGCGAACACCGGGGAGCTGTTTTTT
>17|TRBJ1-4|NA|NA|TRBV27
CASSLNLRQGRGEKLFF
TGTGCCAGCAGTTTGAATCTAAGGCAGGGGAGGGGAGAAAAACTGTTTTTT
>12|TRBJ2-1|NA|NA|TRBV6-1
CASSPGYNEQFF
TGTGCCAGCAGTCCAGGCTACAATGAGCAGTTCTTC
>13|TRBJ2-7|NA|NA|TRBV5-1
CASSSTGTYEQYF
TGCGCCAGCAGCTCCACAGGGACCTACGAGCAGTACTTC
>15|TRBJ1-1|NA|NA|TRBV7-8
CASSLDRGKGTEAFF
TGTGCCAGCAGCCTGGACCGGGGAAAAGGCACTGAAGCTTTCTTT
>13|TRBJ1-2|NA|NA|TRBV2
CASSERGNYGYTF
TGTGCCAGCAGTGAACGAGGAAACTATGGCTACACCTTC
>15|TRBJ2-7|NA|NA|TRBV2
CASSEITTPSYEQYF
TGTGCCAGCAGTGAAATTACCACACCCTCCTACGAGCAGTACTTC
>18|TRBJ2-4|NA|NA|TRBV7-8
CASSLVGSRYIAKNIQYF
TGTGCCAGCAGCTTAGTCGGGTCTCGTTACATAGCCAAAAACATTCAGTACTTC
>14|TRBJ2-1|NA|NA|TRBV2
CASSDRVDYNEQFF
TGTGCCAGCAGTGATCGGGTAGACTACAATGAGCAGTTCTTC